A selection of T cell receptor beta chains follows, all from one sample in a study of T cell changes during pregnancy in multiple sclerosis. This table comes from immunoSEQ multiplex PCR, and its TCRdb copy is limited to in-frame clones, with some not included. The sample records around 57,000 clones, roughly 88% being singletons. This sample comprised peripheral blood, obtained in the second trimester of pregnancy. These receptors came from a female donor with multiple sclerosis, enrolled in a pregnancy study. CDR3s include the opening cysteine and the closing phenylalanine or tryptophan. Each record gives: J gene, CDR3 length, V gene, D gene, CDR3 protein. The D gene is left open where the match is weak.

TRBJ1-2 15 TRBV6-1 - CASSSGQTTHYGYTF
TRBJ2-2 14 TRBV7-2 TRBD2 CASSRLAWTGELFF
TRBJ2-1 16 TRBV18 - CASSPGGAKNDNEQFF
TRBJ2-2 17 TRBV4-3 TRBD1 CASSPEPGQDWGGELFF
TRBJ2-5 15 TRBV5-1 - CASSSSPGGTETQYF
TRBJ1-2 13 TRBV18 - CASSPGEAYGYTF
TRBJ2-7 13 TRBV14 - CASSQTGSYEQYF
TRBJ1-6 13 TRBV9 TRBD1 CASSESGGSPLHF
TRBJ2-1 14 TRBV27 TRBD1 CASSRDRGYNEQFF
TRBJ1-5 15 TRBV19 TRBD1 CASSSGQGGGQPQHF
TRBJ1-1 14 TRBV19 - CASSILRAEREAFF
TRBJ2-3 16 TRBV5-1 TRBD2 CASSQRGLSGADTQYF
TRBJ1-6 15 TRBV2 - CASRPTPTGNSPLHF
TRBJ2-1 16 TRBV11-2 - CASSSYSGGVYNEQFF
TRBJ2-3 20 TRBV5-1 TRBD2 CASSLAMAGGISGVGDTQYF
TRBJ2-2 15 TRBV15 TRBD2 CATGVLAGNTGELFF
TRBJ2-3 12 TRBV5-4 - CASSPRRGTQYF
TRBJ2-1 15 TRBV9 - CASSVAGGVYNEQFF
TRBJ1-2 15 TRBV5-4 - CASSLPSRPPYGYTF
TRBJ1-3 15 TRBV7-2 TRBD1 CASSLRGGGGNTIYF
TRBJ1-6 15 TRBV2 - CASSTDSVSNSPLHF
TRBJ1-1 14 TRBV4-1 TRBD1 CASSQDPGQGSAFF
TRBJ1-2 20 TRBV27 - CASSRPTYIGSTGELYGYTF
TRBJ1-2 11 TRBV7-2 TRBD1 CASSYRGYYTF
TRBJ1-2 14 TRBV18 TRBD1 CASSSRDRGPGYTF
TRBJ1-5 14 TRBV13 - CASSLRGSNQPQHF
TRBJ1-5 17 TRBV30 - CAWSVRMGAISNQPQHF
TRBJ2-1 16 TRBV15 TRBD2 CATSRDRRGGDNEQFF
TRBJ1-2 12 TRBV29-1 TRBD1 CSVVQGVYGYTF
TRBJ1-1 10 TRBV6-1 - CASRDRKAFF
TRBJ2-5 14 TRBV5-1 - CASSLVPNWETQYF
TRBJ2-3 17 TRBV5-1 TRBD2 CASSYTPLSGGMDTQYF
TRBJ1-1 15 TRBV6-5 - CASSYSGGLGTEAFF
TRBJ1-6 16 TRBV25-1 - CASSEWGRGENSPLHF
TRBJ1-2 18 TRBV19 - CASSIDRVEGFDFYGYTF
TRBJ2-7 11 TRBV7-9 - CASSPYYEQYF
TRBJ2-1 12 TRBV5-6 TRBD2 CASSLVLAGEFF
TRBJ1-5 13 TRBV4-3 - CASSQGPTQPQHF
TRBJ2-3 13 TRBV18 - CASSTSLTDTQYF
TRBJ2-1 16 TRBV7-3 TRBD2 CASSHRSGRSYNEQFF
TRBJ1-2 13 TRBV5-4 - CASSSPTAYGYTF
TRBJ2-1 15 TRBV5-1 TRBD1 CASSWGQGGGNEQFF
TRBJ1-2 17 TRBV4-2 TRBD1 CASSLEWGQGASYGYTF
TRBJ2-5 17 TRBV5-1 TRBD2 CASSLGVAGEHQETQYF
TRBJ2-5 17 TRBV11-2 TRBD2 CASSLDSASGGGETQYF
TRBJ2-7 13 TRBV28 TRBD1 CASSSGQGREQYF
TRBJ2-2 16 TRBV5-1 TRBD2 CASSFMPSGETGELFF